This T cell receptor beta chain was documented in a study of identical twins. There are 16 residues in the CDR3. The J segment lost 1 base and the V segment lost 0 bases, leaving 5 bases of the junction unmatched. Germline-derived CDR1 and CDR2 are SGHRS and YFSETQ. TCRdb independently ran MiXCR on the 5' RACE reads; one entry per CDR3 protein. The profile shows about 220,000 distinct CDR3 sequences, about 7.5% of them singletons. This clonotype has ten or more counts. These sequences were also reported in another study, on yellow fever vaccine responses in identical twins.

Sequencing used memory (CD45RO+) T cells sorted from blood. This TCR derives from a woman aged 18 to 35 in good health. The gene calls are TRBV5-1 and TRBJ1-1; 8 nucleotides line up with TRBD1. The CDR3 spells CASSLGLGQGNTEAFF. The CDR3 DNA sequence: TGCGCCAGCAGCTTGGGGTTAGGACAGGGGAACACTGAAGCTTTCTTT.